This TCR beta chain was documented in a study of T cell repertoires in cytomegalovirus infection. Study-level background: A matching HLA type, together with CMV infection, was signaled by public TCR beta signatures. General study findings and limits: CMV-specific HLA-C-restricted TCR beta clonotypes dominated the ex vivo response. There were carriers of CMV plus the relevant HLA, and cumulative public TCR beta family frequency identified them.

Each CDR3 protein gets one entry after TCRdb re-called the reads with MiXCR. The sample contains approximately 170,000 distinct CDR3 sequences, approximately 17% of which appear only once. Comments on this clonotype: Its target is not known.

Looked up from germline, CDR1 is SGHVS and CDR2 is FQNEAQ. This CDR3 has 15 residues. Trimming stripped 1 base from V and 2 bases from J, with 12 bases between. This TCR was sampled from a human donor in good health (CMV status not recorded). Some clones in this sample may be carry-over from other donors' samples. This chain connects TRBV7-8 to TRBJ2-7; the D gene is possibly TRBD1 (6 bases). The sequencing sample was made of CD8+ T cells from PBMCs. The CDR3 protein is CASSLVVRGTYEQYF. CDR3 in DNA: TGTGCCAGCAGCTTAGTAGTCAGGGGAACCTACGAGCAGTACTTC.